The text below deals with one TCR beta chain. These data are taken from a study of response to subunit inactivated influenza vaccine. CDR3 length: 15 amino acids. Germline lookup yields CDR1 DFQATT and CDR2 SNEGSKA (reference sequence). With 2 bases removed from V and 5 bases from J, the gap between germline ends came to 16 bases. TCRdb ran MiXCR on the RT-PCR reads and lists one entry per CDR3 protein. The table includes 700,000 to 900,000 distinct CDR3 sequences, 21% detected once. The chain recombines TRBV20-1 with TRBJ2-1; TRBD1 might be the D (6 bases). This sample comprised PBMCs from blood, obtained approximately 5 days after vaccination. This clonotype was obtained from a man aged 50 to 60 who received an inactivated influenza vaccine. Here the CDR3 reads CSARRGTLTHNEQFF. The CDR3 bases are TGCAGTGCTAGAAGAGGGACACTGACCCACAATGAGCAGTTCTTC.